This TCR beta chain stems from a study of blood T cells in healthy people across ages. The V end was cut by 4 bases, the J end by 0 bases, with 12 bases between. Germline V gene lookup returns CDR1 LGHDT and CDR2 YNNKEL (reference sequence). The CDR3 length is 16 residues. Primed by a sample-barcoded 5' primer and a J-beta primer mix, a second PCR proceeded for about 7 to 11 cycles. TCRdb fed the 5' RACE reads into MiXCR, producing one record per CDR3 protein. Of 550,000 to 800,000 distinct CDR3 sequences listed, around 20% are singletons. The origin of this receptor is a man between 65 and 85 years old in good health. The specimen was blood. V usage is TRBV3-1 and J usage is TRBJ2-2; unclear D gene. CDR3 nucleotides: TGTGCCAGCAGCCCACGAGTATTCGCGAACACCGGGGAGCTGTTTTTT. Residues: CASSPRVFANTGELFF.